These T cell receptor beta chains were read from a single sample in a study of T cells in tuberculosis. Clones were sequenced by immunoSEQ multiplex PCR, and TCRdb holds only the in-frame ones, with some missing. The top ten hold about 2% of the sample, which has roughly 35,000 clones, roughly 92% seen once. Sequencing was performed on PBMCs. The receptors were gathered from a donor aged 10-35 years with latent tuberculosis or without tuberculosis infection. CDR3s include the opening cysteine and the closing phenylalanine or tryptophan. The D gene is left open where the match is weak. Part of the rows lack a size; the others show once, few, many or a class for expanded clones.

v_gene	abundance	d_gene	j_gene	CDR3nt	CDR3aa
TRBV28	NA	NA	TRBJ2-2	TGTGCCAGCAGTTTATTCCGGATACAGGGCGGGGAGCTGTTTTTT	CASSLFRIQGGELFF
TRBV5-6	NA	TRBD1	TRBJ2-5	TGTGCCAGCAGAGACAGGGACAGGGGATGGAACCAGTACTTC	CASRDRDRGWNQYF
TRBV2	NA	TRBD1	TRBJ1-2	TGTGCCAGCAGATTGGGACAGGGTGCTGGCTACACCTTC	CASRLGQGAGYTF
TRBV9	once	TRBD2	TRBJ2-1	TGTGCCAGCAGCGTGTACGGGAGGGCCTACAATGAGCAGTTCTTC	CASSVYGRAYNEQFF
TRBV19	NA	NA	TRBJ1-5	TGTGCCAGTAGTATGGGGGACACCCCTCGACAGCCCCAGCATTTT	CASSMGDTPRQPQHF
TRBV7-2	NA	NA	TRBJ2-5	TGTGCCAGCAGCCCCGGTGTAGCCCGGGAGGAGACCCAGTACTTC	CASSPGVAREETQYF
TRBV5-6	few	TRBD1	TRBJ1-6	TGTGCCAGCAGCGTGGGACAGACAAATTCACCCCTCCACTTT	CASSVGQTNSPLHF
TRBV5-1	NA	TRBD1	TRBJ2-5	TGCGCCAGCAGCCCCTACAGGGGTAGACAAGAGACCCAGTACTTC	CASSPYRGRQETQYF
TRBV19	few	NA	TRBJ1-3	TGTGCCAGTAGCGAGGAAGGAAACTCTGGAAACACCATATATTTT	CASSEEGNSGNTIYF
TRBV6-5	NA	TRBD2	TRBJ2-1	TGTGCCAGCAGGGGAGGGGCGTCCTACAATGAGCAGTTCTTC	CASRGGASYNEQFF
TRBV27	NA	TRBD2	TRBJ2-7	TGTGCCAGCAGTTCCCGGGCCTCGCAGTCGGGCGGGAGCTCCTACGAGCAGTACTTC	CASSSRASQSGGSSYEQYF
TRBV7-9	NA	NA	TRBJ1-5	TGTGCCAGCAGCTTAGAGCATCAGCCCCAGCATTTT	CASSLEHQPQHF
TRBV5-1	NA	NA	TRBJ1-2	TGCGCCAGCAGCCCTACCTCCTCTTCGTATTATGGCTACACCTTC	CASSPTSSSYYGYTF
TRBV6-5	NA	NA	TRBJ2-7	TGTGCCAGCAGTTACATGCGCGTAGCCTACGAGCAGTACTTC	CASSYMRVAYEQYF
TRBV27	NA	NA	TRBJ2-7	NA	CASSTSGQGSYEQYF
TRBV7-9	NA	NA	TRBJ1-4	TGTGCCAGCAGCCCCGTCCGGGCGGAGGGTAATGAAAAACTGTTTTTT	CASSPVRAEGNEKLFF
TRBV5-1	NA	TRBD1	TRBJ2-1	TGCGCCAGCAGCGGGGACAGCTCCTACAATGAGCAGTTCTTC	CASSGDSSYNEQFF
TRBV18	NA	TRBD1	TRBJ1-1	TGTGCCAGCTCACCCCCGGGGACAGGGAACACTGAAGCTTTCTTT	CASSPPGTGNTEAFF
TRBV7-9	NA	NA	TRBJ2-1	TGTGCCAGCAGCTTAACAGAATACAATGAGCAGTTCTTC	CASSLTEYNEQFF
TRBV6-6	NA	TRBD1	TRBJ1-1	TGTGCCAGCAGTTACGAACAGGGGGGCACTGAAGCTTTCTTT	CASSYEQGGTEAFF
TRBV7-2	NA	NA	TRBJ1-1	TGTGCCAGCAGCCCCTGGACAGCCAACACTGAAGCTTTCTTT	CASSPWTANTEAFF
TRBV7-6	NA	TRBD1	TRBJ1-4	TGTGCCAGCAGCTTGGGGACAGGGTCTTGGGAAAAACTGTTTTTT	CASSLGTGSWEKLFF
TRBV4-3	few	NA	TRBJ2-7	TGCGCCAGCAGCCCCTTGACAGACTCCTACGAGCAGTACTTC	CASSPLTDSYEQYF
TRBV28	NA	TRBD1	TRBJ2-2	TGTGCCAGCAGTTTATGGGGACAGGTTGTCGGGGAGCTGTTTTTT	CASSLWGQVVGELFF
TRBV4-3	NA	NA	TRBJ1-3	TGCGCCAGCAGCCGACAGAGCTCTGGAAACACCATATATTTT	CASSRQSSGNTIYF
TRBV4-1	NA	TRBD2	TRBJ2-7	TGCGCCAGCAGCCGCGTACTGGGGCGGGAGGATTATTACGAGCAGTACTTC	CASSRVLGREDYYEQYF
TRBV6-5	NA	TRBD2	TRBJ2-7	TGTGCCAGCAGTTACCGTTCTAGCGGGATCTACGAGCAGTACTTC	CASSYRSSGIYEQYF
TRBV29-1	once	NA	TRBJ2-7	TGCAGCGTTCGATCTGACATCGTTGTCGACGAGCAGTACTTC	CSVRSDIVVDEQYF
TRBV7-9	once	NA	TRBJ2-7	TGTGCCAGCAGCATCCCCCAGAGGGCCGGGTTACTTTCCTACGAGCAGTACTTC	CASSIPQRAGLLSYEQYF
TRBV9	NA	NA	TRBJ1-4	TGTGCCAGCAGCCCGGGGATTGGGACACCTGAAAAACTGTTTTTT	CASSPGIGTPEKLFF
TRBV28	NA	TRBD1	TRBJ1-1	TGTGCCACCTCCGGGACAGGGGGCCTGGGAACTGAAGCTTTCTTT	CATSGTGGLGTEAFF
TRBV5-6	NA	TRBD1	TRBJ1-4	TGTGCCAGCAGCTTGGGGACAGGTCGGGGTGAAAAACTGTTTTTT	CASSLGTGRGEKLFF
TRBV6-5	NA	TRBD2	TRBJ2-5	TGTGCCAGCAGTTACGATAGCGGGACCGGTGAGCAGTACTTC	CASSYDSGTGEQYF
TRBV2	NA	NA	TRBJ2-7	TGTGCCAGCTTAGACAGGTCCTACGAGCAGTACTTC	CASLDRSYEQYF
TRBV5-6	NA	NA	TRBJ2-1	TGTGCCAGCAGCTTGGTTTCCAGTTCCCCGGAGCAGTTCTTC	CASSLVSSSPEQFF
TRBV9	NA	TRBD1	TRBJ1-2	TGTGCCAGCAGCTCACCGGGACAGGGGGCAGGTGGCTACACCTTC	CASSSPGQGAGGYTF
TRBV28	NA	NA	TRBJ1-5	TGTGCCAGCAGTTTGTCTACAGGGCTCCATCAGCCCCAGCATTTT	CASSLSTGLHQPQHF
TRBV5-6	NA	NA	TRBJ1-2	TGTGCCAGCAGCCCGGACAGCCTCTCCTATGGCTACACCTTC	CASSPDSLSYGYTF
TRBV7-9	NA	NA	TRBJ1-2	TGTGCCAGCAGCTTAGGCCCACTCAGCGGAGGCTACACCTTC	CASSLGPLSGGYTF
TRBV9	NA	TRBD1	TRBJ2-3	TGTGCCAGCAGCGGTGGGGACAGGGGGACAGATACGCAGTATTTT	CASSGGDRGTDTQYF
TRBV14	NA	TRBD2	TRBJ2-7	TGTGCCAGCAGCCAAGGCCCTCGGCTAGCGGGAGACCCCTACGAGCAGTACTTC	CASSQGPRLAGDPYEQYF
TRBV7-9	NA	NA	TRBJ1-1	TGTGCCAGCAGCTTAGGCGGGAACGCTGAAGCTTTCTTT	CASSLGGNAEAFF
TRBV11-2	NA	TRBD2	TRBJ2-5	TGTGCCAGCAGCTTAGGCTCCCTAGCGGGGGCAAATCAAGAGACCCAGTACTTC	CASSLGSLAGANQETQYF
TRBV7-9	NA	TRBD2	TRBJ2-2	TGTGCCAGCAGCTTACCGACTAGCGGGAGAGACACCGGGGAGCTGTTTTTT	CASSLPTSGRDTGELFF
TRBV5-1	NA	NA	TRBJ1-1	TGCGCCAGCAGATGGGGCTCATACGCGAACACTGAAGCTTTCTTT	CASRWGSYANTEAFF
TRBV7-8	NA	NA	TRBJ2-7	TGTGCCAGCAGAGGATCGACGGCAGAGCCAGGGGAGCAGTACTTC	CASRGSTAEPGEQYF
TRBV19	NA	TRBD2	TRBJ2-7	TGTGCCAGTAGAATTACGAGCGGGACCCTCTGGGAGCAGTACTTC	CASRITSGTLWEQYF
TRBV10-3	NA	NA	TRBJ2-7	TGTGCCATCAGTGAAAGGCAGTCAGGCCGGGGATACGAGCAGTACTTC	CAISERQSGRGYEQYF
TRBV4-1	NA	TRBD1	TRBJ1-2	TGCGCCAGCAGCCACAGGCCCGGGACAGACAACTATGGCTACACCTTC	CASSHRPGTDNYGYTF
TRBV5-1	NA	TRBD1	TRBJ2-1	TGCGCCAGCAGCCAATTCACAGGGGGCAATGAGCAGTTCTTC	CASSQFTGGNEQFF
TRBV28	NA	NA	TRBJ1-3	TGTGCCAGCAGGGCAGGGGCAGGAAACACCATATATTTT	CASRAGAGNTIYF
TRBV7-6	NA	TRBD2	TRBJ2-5	TGTGCCAGCAGCCCGCGTGGGGGGGTGGGGGAGACCCAGTACTTC	CASSPRGGVGETQYF
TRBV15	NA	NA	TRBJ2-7	TGTGCCACCAGCTTAAGCGGAGGGACCTACGAGCAGTACTTC	CATSLSGGTYEQYF
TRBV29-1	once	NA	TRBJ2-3	TGCAGCGTAGCTAGGGGCGAGAATACGCAGTATTTT	CSVARGENTQYF
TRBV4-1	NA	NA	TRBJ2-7	TGCGCCAGCAGCCAAGGGCGGAGGCCCTACGAGCAGTACTTC	CASSQGRRPYEQYF
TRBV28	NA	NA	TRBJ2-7	TGTGCCAGCAGTTTACCCCTCTGGCAGGGTTCCTACGAGCAGTACTTC	CASSLPLWQGSYEQYF
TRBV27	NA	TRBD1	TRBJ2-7	TGTGCCAGCAGTATGTGGACAGGGGAGGACATTAGCTCCTACGAGCAGTACTTC	CASSMWTGEDISSYEQYF
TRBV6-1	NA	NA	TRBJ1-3	TGTGCCAGCAGGGATTGGCTCCCGGAGGGAAACACCATATATTTT	CASRDWLPEGNTIYF
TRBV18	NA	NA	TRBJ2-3	TGTGCCAGCTCACCGGTGGGGGGAAGGTTCACAGATACGCAGTATTTT	CASSPVGGRFTDTQYF